These T cell receptor beta chains were read from a single sample in a study of cytomegalovirus exposure and HLA in healthy donors. Profiling relied on immunoSEQ multiplex PCR, and the TCRdb table lists in-frame clones only, not all of them. The sample lists about 400,000 clones, roughly 85% occurring once. Sequencing was carried out using PBMCs. The receptors come from a woman under 30 in good health and CMV-seronegative. Each CDR3 is given with its conserved first and last residue. The D gene is left open where the match is weak. Size is stated for part of the rows, as once, few or many counts, or as a class when the clone is expanded.

- | TRBJ2-3 | TRBV19 | - | CASSIRTATDTQYF | TGTGCCAGTAGTATACGGACAGCAACAGATACGCAGTATTTT
- | TRBJ1-1 | TRBV5-8 | - | CASSLAVNTEAFF | TGTGCCAGCAGCTTGGCAGTGAACACTGAAGCTTTCTTT
TRBD1 | TRBJ1-2 | TRBV28 | - | CASSFVGDSNYGYTF | TGTGCCAGCAGTTTTGTCGGGGACAGTAACTATGGCTACACCTTC
- | TRBJ2-2 | TRBV15 | - | CATSRDRDALFF | TGTGCCACCAGCAGAGACCGGGATGCGCTGTTTTTT
TRBD1 | TRBJ2-7 | TRBV5-1 | few | CAKEIRQGPYEQYF | TGCGCCAAGGAAATCCGACAGGGCCCCTACGAGCAGTACTTC
- | TRBJ2-2 | TRBV7-8 | - | CASSLTSLNTGELFF | TGTGCCAGCAGCTTAACGTCACTGAACACCGGGGAGCTGTTTTTT
- | TRBJ2-1 | TRBV7-9 | once | CASSLGLHNEQFF | TGTGCCAGCAGCCTGGGACTGCACAATGAGCAGTTCTTC
- | TRBJ1-4 | TRBV29-1 | - | CSVASGGKGEKLFF | TGCAGCGTTGCTTCGGGGGGCAAAGGCGAAAAACTGTTTTTT
TRBD2 | TRBJ2-7 | TRBV6-1 | - | CASSATWTSGFYEQYF | TGTGCCAGCAGTGCGACGTGGACTAGCGGGTTCTACGAGCAGTACTTC
- | TRBJ2-3 | TRBV19 | - | CASSTAVRGATDTQYF | TGTGCCAGTAGTACGGCCGTCAGGGGAGCAACAGATACGCAGTATTTT
- | TRBJ1-1 | TRBV10-3 | - | CAISESWAEAFF | TGTGCCATCAGTGAGTCCTGGGCAGAAGCTTTCTTT
TRBD2 | TRBJ2-7 | TRBV29-1 | - | CSVDEGTSGVGEQYF | TGCAGCGTTGACGAAGGGACTAGCGGGGTAGGCGAGCAGTACTTC
- | TRBJ1-3 | TRBV18 | - | CASSQAAGIFSGNTIYF | TGTGCCAGCTCACAGGCGGCAGGGATCTTCTCTGGAAACACCATATATTTT
TRBD2 | TRBJ2-3 | TRBV4-1 | - | CASSPRTSGRAVTDTQYF | TGCGCCAGCAGCCCACGGACTAGCGGGAGGGCCGTGACAGATACGCAGTATTTT
TRBD1 | TRBJ1-6 | TRBV9 | once | CASSPRDSLNSPLHF | TGTGCCAGCAGCCCCCGGGACAGTCTTAATTCACCCCTCCACTTT
TRBD2 | TRBJ2-4 | TRBV14 | - | CASSPTSGSKNIQYF | TGTGCCAGCAGCCCGACTAGCGGGAGTAAGAACATTCAGTACTTC
- | TRBJ1-5 | TRBV4-1 | - | CASSQDPRGGGQPQHF | TGCGCCAGCAGCCAAGACCCCAGGGGCGGCGGTCAGCCCCAGCATTTT
TRBD1 | TRBJ1-2 | TRBV28 | - | CASSIHTGGGYTF | TGTGCCAGCAGTATCCATACAGGGGGTGGCTACACCTTC
- | TRBJ1-6 | TRBV2 | few | CASSAENSPLHF | TGTGCCAGCAGTGCGGAGAATTCACCCCTCCACTTT
TRBD2 | TRBJ2-2 | TRBV5-6 | - | CASSITISGMNTGELFF | TGTGCCAGCAGCATAACCATTAGCGGGATGAACACCGGGGAGCTGTTTTTT
TRBD1 | TRBJ1-5 | TRBV28 | - | CASRPDRVMGQPQHF | TGTGCCAGCAGACCGGACAGGGTAATGGGTCAGCCCCAGCATTTT
- | TRBJ1-2 | TRBV6-1 | - | CASSEERRIGYGYTF | TGTGCCAGCAGTGAAGAGAGGAGAATAGGATATGGCTACACCTTC
TRBD1 | TRBJ1-5 | TRBV15 | - | CATSRGQGNQPQHF | TGTGCCACCAGCAGGGGACAGGGAAATCAGCCCCAGCATTTT
- | TRBJ2-7 | TRBV30 | - | CAWSVGRGADEQYF | TGTGCCTGGAGTGTAGGCAGGGGAGCGGACGAGCAGTACTTC
TRBD2 | TRBJ2-2 | TRBV11-2 | - | CASSPQAGGAAGELFF | TGTGCCAGCAGCCCCCAAGCGGGAGGGGCGGCCGGGGAGCTGTTTTTT
TRBD2 | TRBJ2-3 | TRBV6-1 | - | CAARLAGDRADTQYF | TGTGCCGCCCGACTAGCGGGAGATCGGGCAGATACGCAGTATTTT
TRBD1 | TRBJ1-5 | TRBV23-1 | - | CASSQSFLGGQGLPNQPQHF | TGCGCCAGCAGTCAATCTTTCTTAGGTGGACAGGGTCTTCCGAATCAGCCCCAGCATTTT
TRBD1 | TRBJ1-5 | TRBV6-5 | - | CASSYGDRESQPQHF | TGTGCCAGCAGTTACGGGGACAGGGAATCTCAGCCCCAGCATTTT
- | TRBJ1-3 | TRBV2 | - | CASSEGGGYGNTIYF | TGTGCCAGCAGTGAAGGAGGAGGGTACGGAAACACCATATATTTT
TRBD1 | TRBJ2-1 | TRBV2 | - | CASMEDRTQFF | TGTGCCAGCATGGAGGACAGGACGCAGTTCTTC
- | TRBJ1-5 | TRBV7-8 | - | CASSWSGGEGQPQHF | TGTGCCAGCAGCTGGTCTGGGGGGGAAGGTCAGCCCCAGCATTTT
- | TRBJ2-7 | TRBV28 | few | CASSLSDTHSYEQYF | TGTGCCAGCAGCCTCTCAGACACTCACTCCTACGAGCAGTACTTC
TRBD2 | TRBJ2-7 | TRBV5-1 | - | CASSLQRGPAYEQYF | TGCGCCAGCAGCTTGCAGCGGGGGCCCGCCTACGAGCAGTACTTC
- | TRBJ2-6 | TRBV2 | - | CASKVGTLRSGANVLTF | TGTGCCAGCAAAGTTGGGACACTCCGCTCTGGGGCCAACGTCCTGACTTTC
TRBD1 | TRBJ2-7 | TRBV28 | - | CASSLQGASSYEQYF | TGTGCCAGCAGTTTACAGGGGGCTTCATCCTACGAGCAGTACTTC
TRBD2 | TRBJ2-3 | TRBV7-6 | - | CASSSTSSSGADTQYF | TGTGCCAGCAGCTCCACTAGCTCAAGCGGGGCAGATACGCAGTATTTT
- | TRBJ2-1 | TRBV30 | - | CAWGDSVGEQFF | TGTGCCTGGGGGGACTCCGTGGGCGAGCAGTTCTTC
- | TRBJ1-5 | TRBV5-1 | - | CASSLGANQPQHF | TGCGCCAGCAGCTTGGGGGCAAATCAGCCCCAGCATTTT
TRBD2 | TRBJ2-5 | TRBV28 | - | CASSHLAGGFETQYF | TGTGCCAGCAGTCACCTAGCGGGGGGATTTGAGACCCAGTACTTC
TRBD1 | TRBJ1-1 | TRBV30 | - | CAWSTTGGTEAFF | TGTGCCTGGAGTACCACAGGGGGCACTGAAGCTTTCTTT
TRBD1 | TRBJ1-6 | TRBV5-1 | - | CASSLKDRANSPLHF | TGCGCCAGCAGCTTGAAGGACAGGGCTAATTCACCCCTCCACTTT
TRBD2 | TRBJ2-1 | TRBV29-1 | - | CSVISGGPYNEQFF | TGCAGCGTTATTAGCGGGGGACCCTACAATGAGCAGTTCTTC
TRBD1 | TRBJ1-1 | TRBV6-5 | once | CASSSRTGSFTEAFF | TGTGCCAGCAGTTCTCGGACAGGGAGCTTTACTGAAGCTTTCTTT
- | TRBJ1-5 | TRBV5-1 | - | CATLGTPQPQHF | TGCGCCACCCTTGGGACACCTCAGCCCCAGCATTTT
TRBD1 | TRBJ2-1 | TRBV5-1 | - | CASSSPYRGVEDEQFF | TGCGCCAGCAGCTCACCGTACAGGGGGGTTGAGGATGAGCAGTTCTTC
- | TRBJ1-2 | TRBV27 | - | CASSLGGDSGYTF | TGTGCCAGCAGTTTAGGAGGGGATAGTGGCTACACCTTC
TRBD1 | TRBJ2-2 | TRBV28 | - | CAIKPADRENTGELFF | TGTGCCATCAAACCTGCGGACAGGGAGAACACCGGGGAGCTGTTTTTT
TRBD1 | TRBJ2-5 | TRBV25-1 | - | CASSGGRQGARETQYF | TGTGCCAGCAGTGGAGGGAGACAGGGGGCGAGGGAGACCCAGTACTTC
TRBD1 | TRBJ1-2 | TRBV6-5 | - | CASSYSRTGSGYTF | TGTGCCAGCAGTTACTCGAGGACAGGGTCCGGCTACACCTTC
- | TRBJ2-7 | TRBV28 | - | CASSLPSQEQYF | TGTGCCAGCAGTTTACCCTCCCAGGAGCAGTACTTC
TRBD1 | TRBJ2-6 | TRBV4-1 | - | CASSPPGTASGANVLTF | TGCGCCAGCAGCCCCCCCGGGACAGCCTCTGGGGCCAACGTCCTGACTTTC
- | TRBJ1-3 | TRBV2 | - | CASMGAVRGNTIYF | TGTGCCAGCATGGGGGCCGTTAGGGGAAACACCATATATTTT
TRBD1 | TRBJ2-7 | TRBV7-8 | - | CASSSGQFYEQYF | TGTGCCAGCAGCTCGGGACAGTTCTACGAGCAGTACTTC
- | TRBJ1-4 | TRBV6-1 | - | CASSDYRVANEKLFF | TGTGCCAGCAGTGACTACAGGGTGGCTAATGAAAAACTGTTTTTT
TRBD1 | TRBJ2-7 | TRBV28 | - | CASSSGQGEQYF | TGTGCCAGCAGTTCGGGACAGGGCGAGCAGTACTTC
- | TRBJ2-7 | TRBV23-1 | - | CASSQSRAGGPDYEQYF | TGCGCCAGCAGTCAATCGAGGGCCGGCGGTCCGGACTACGAGCAGTACTTC
TRBD1 | TRBJ1-4 | TRBV5-1 | - | CASRGGGAEEKLFF | TGCGCCAGCAGAGGAGGGGGCGCGGAAGAAAAACTGTTTTTT